This entry features one TCR beta chain sequence. What it recognizes is unknown. This entry is derived from a study of cytomegalovirus exposure and HLA in healthy donors. Points from the study as a whole: Presence/absence analyses treated sequencing depth as roughly uniform across donors. In an earlier analysis, productive rearrangement rates for most beta V segments clustered near 87% or 30%.

Primers for the PCR totalled 60 Vbeta and 13 Jbeta. TCRdb keeps only in-frame clones here, not all; method: immunoSEQ multiplex PCR. The sample contains around 130,000 clones, just over 65% of which appear only once. This CDR3 contains 14 residues. Germline lookup yields CDR1 MNHEY and CDR2 SMNVEV (reference sequence). V was trimmed by 5 bases and J by 5 bases, leaving 15 bases between them. The TCR comes from a man aged 18 to 29 in good health and CMV-seronegative. The rearrangement joins TRBV27 to TRBJ1-1; D gene unclear. Sequencing was done on a sample of PBMCs. CDR3: CASSPPGLGTEAFF. The DNA for the CDR3 is TGTGCCAGCAGTCCACCGGGATTAGGTACTGAAGCTTTCTTT.